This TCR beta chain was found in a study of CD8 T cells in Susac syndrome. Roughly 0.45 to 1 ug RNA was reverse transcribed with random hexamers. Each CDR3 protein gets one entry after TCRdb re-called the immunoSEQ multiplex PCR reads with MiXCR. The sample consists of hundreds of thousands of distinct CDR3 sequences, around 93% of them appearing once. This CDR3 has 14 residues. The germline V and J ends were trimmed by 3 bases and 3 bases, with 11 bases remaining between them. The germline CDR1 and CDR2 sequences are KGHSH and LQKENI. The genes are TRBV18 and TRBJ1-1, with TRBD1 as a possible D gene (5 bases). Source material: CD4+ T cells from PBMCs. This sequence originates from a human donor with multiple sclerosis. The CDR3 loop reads CASSPGVSDTEAFF. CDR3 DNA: TGTGCCAGCTCACCGGGGGTGAGTGACACTGAAGCTTTCTTT.